These T cell receptor beta chains were read from a single sample in a study of lymphopenia after photon versus proton radiotherapy. The table came from immunoSEQ multiplex PCR; TCRdb's copy has only in-frame clones and leaves some out. The sample includes about 50,000 clones, 65% to 85% of them seen just once. Material: peripheral blood, obtained from a patient treated with photon-based radiotherapy. These receptors were collected from a man aged 45-65 years with gastric cancer. The CDR3 runs from the conserved cysteine through the conserved F or W. A D gene is named only where the DNA matches it firmly. Some rows mark clone size as missing; the rest say once, few, many or name a class of expanded clone.

CDR3 protein	CDR3 DNA	D gene	V gene	J gene	clone size
CASSWRQGDIRMFF	TGTGCCAGCAGCTGGAGACAGGGGGACATAAGGATGTTTTTT	TRBD1	TRBV27	TRBJ1-4	.
CAGSETGSNQPQHF	TGTGCCGGTTCGGAGACGGGTAGCAATCAGCCCCAGCATTTT	.	TRBV19	TRBJ1-5	.
CASSRGTGGATDTQYF	TGTGCCAGCAGCCGAGGGACAGGGGGCGCCACAGATACGCAGTATTTT	TRBD1	TRBV7-9	TRBJ2-3	.
CASSQDLTGPRREQYF	TGTGCCAGCAGCCAAGATTTGACGGGTCCTAGACGAGAGCAGTACTTC	.	TRBV14	TRBJ2-7	.
CASSLVGVTGYTNEKLFF	TGTGCCAGCAGCTTAGTGGGGGTTACAGGGTACACTAATGAAAAACTGTTTTTT	.	TRBV11-2	TRBJ1-4	once
CASSTRDPSQETQYF	TGTGCCAGCTCTACCCGGGACCCGAGCCAAGAGACCCAGTACTTC	.	TRBV5-4	TRBJ2-5	once
CASSPARFLERTLYGYTF	TGTGCCAGCAGCCCCGCCCGTTTTTTGGAACGGACCCTCTATGGCTACACCTTC	.	TRBV7-8	TRBJ1-2	once
CASMGGQGFGYTF	TGTGCCAGCATGGGGGGGCAGGGGTTTGGCTACACCTTC	.	TRBV28	TRBJ1-2	.
CASSLGLGLAGRDEQYF	TGTGCCAGCAGCTTAGGCCTGGGACTAGCGGGACGCGACGAGCAGTACTTC	TRBD2	TRBV7-2	TRBJ2-7	.
CASRDRGVSAEAFF	TGTGCCAGTAGGGACAGGGGGGTAAGCGCTGAAGCTTTCTTT	TRBD1	TRBV19	TRBJ1-1	.
CAWNSAGGKNIQYF	TGTGCCTGGAACTCAGCGGGCGGAAAAAACATTCAGTACTTC	.	TRBV30	TRBJ2-4	.
CASNYAGTGSRSRVSEQYF	TGTGCCAGCAATTACGCCGGGACAGGGTCCCGGAGCAGGGTCAGCGAGCAGTACTTC	TRBD1	TRBV5-5	TRBJ2-7	.
CASSPTLGTDSGNTIYF	TGTGCCAGCAGCCCCACCCTGGGGACAGACTCTGGAAACACCATATATTTT	TRBD1	TRBV5-6	TRBJ1-3	.
CAIKGQRQNTGELFF	TGTGCCATCAAAGGACAGAGACAGAACACCGGGGAGCTGTTTTTT	.	TRBV10-3	TRBJ2-2	once
CASSLGLAGDSYEQYF	TGTGCCAGCAGTTTGGGACTAGCGGGAGACTCCTACGAGCAGTACTTC	TRBD2	TRBV28	TRBJ2-7	.
CASSSPGEGAKNIQYF	TGTGCCAGCAGTTCTCCAGGGGAGGGAGCCAAAAACATTCAGTACTTC	.	TRBV28	TRBJ2-4	.
CAFSGEVNTEAFF	TGTGCTTTCTCAGGGGAAGTGAACACTGAAGCTTTCTTT	.	TRBV30	TRBJ1-1	.
CASSLAGVTNEQFF	TGTGCCAGCAGCTTAGCGGGGGTAACTAATGAGCAGTTCTTC	.	TRBV7-9	TRBJ2-1	.
CASSLSSGNTGELFF	TGTGCCAGCAGCTTAAGTAGCGGGAACACCGGGGAGCTGTTTTTT	.	TRBV7-6	TRBJ2-2	.
CASRSGGISSGANVLTF	TGTGCCAGCAGAAGCGGTGGAATTAGCTCTGGGGCCAACGTCCTGACTTTC	.	TRBV28	TRBJ2-6	.
CATSPRGGGNTIYF	TGTGCCACCAGCCCTCGGGGGGGCGGAAACACCATATATTTT	.	TRBV15	TRBJ1-3	.
CSALRDNEQFF	TGCAGTGCCCTGCGGGATAATGAGCAGTTCTTC	.	TRBV20-1	TRBJ2-1	.
CAWSVERPQTQYF	TGTGCCTGGAGTGTGGAGAGGCCTCAGACCCAGTACTTC	.	TRBV30	TRBJ2-5	.
CASSVRDRGAIHGYTF	TGTGCCAGTAGCGTCCGGGACAGGGGTGCCATCCATGGCTACACCTTC	TRBD1	TRBV19	TRBJ1-2	.